Listed below are T cell receptor beta chains from one sample, sequenced in a study of T-cell reconstitution after alpha-beta-depleted transplantation in children. TCRdb itself ran the PCR reads through MiXCR, one entry per CDR3 protein. The table records about 980,000 distinct CDR3 sequences, about 31% of them present only once. The source material was PBMCs, mostly from graft donor cells, sampled 360 days after TCRalphabeta/CD19-depleted stem cell transplant. These receptors originate from a boy in the first two years of life who had a stem cell transplant for SCID, so the T cells may come from the graft donor. The CDR3 runs from the conserved cysteine through the conserved F or W. The D gene is left open where the match is weak. Rows give clone size only sometimes, using once, few, many, or a class for an expanded clone.

v_gene	d_gene	j_gene	abundance	CDR3nt	CDR3aa
TRBV12-1	NA	TRBJ2-5	NA	TGTGCCAGCAGTGGGGGACAGGGCGTGGAGACCCAGTACTTC	CASSGGQGVETQYF
TRBV28	NA	TRBJ1-4	once	TGTGCCAGCAGTTTACTCAGGGAATCTAATGAGGAACTGTTTTTT	CASSLLRESNEELFF
TRBV5-5	TRBD2	TRBJ2-7	few	TGTGCCAGCAGCTTGATGCGGGGGGGTGCCTACGAGCAGTACTTC	CASSLMRGGAYEQYF
TRBV4-2	TRBD1	TRBJ2-1	few	TGTGCCAGCAGCCAAGAGGGACAGGGTCAGTTCTTC	CASSQEGQGQFF
TRBV20-1	NA	TRBJ2-1	few	TGCAGTGCTAGAGGGGCGGAGTCGATCTCCTACAATGAGCAGTTCTTC	CSARGAESISYNEQFF
TRBV7-9	TRBD2	TRBJ2-5	few	TGTGCCAGCAGCTCACAGCGGGGGAACGAGACCCAGTACTTC	CASSSQRGNETQYF
TRBV6-5	TRBD2	TRBJ2-5	NA	TGTGCCAGCAGTTACACGAGCGGGGTACAAGAGACCCAGTACTTC	CASSYTSGVQETQYF
TRBV20-1	TRBD1	TRBJ2-1	NA	TGCAGTGCTACCAACAGGGGGAAGGGGTCCTACAATGAGCAGTTCTTC	CSATNRGKGSYNEQFF
TRBV4-1	NA	TRBJ2-3	NA	TGCGCCAGCAGCCAAGTGGGTGGGGACACAGATACGCAGTATTTT	CASSQVGGDTDTQYF
TRBV5-1	NA	TRBJ2-1	few	TGCGCCAGCACAAGGGGTCAGGATGAGCAGTTCTTC	CASTRGQDEQFF
TRBV20-1	TRBD1	TRBJ2-7	NA	TGCAGTGCTACCGGGACAGACAACTACGAGCAGTACTTC	CSATGTDNYEQYF
TRBV6-1	NA	TRBJ1-1	few	TGTGCCAGCAGTGTCTTTACTGGGACTGAAGCTTTCTTT	CASSVFTGTEAFF
TRBV10-3	NA	TRBJ2-1	few	TGTGCCATCAGTGAGACGGGGGTCTCAGGTGAGCAGTTCTTC	CAISETGVSGEQFF